The 25 T cell receptor beta chains presented below share a single source sample, sequenced in a study of T cell responses to AZD1222 COVID-19 vaccine. Profiled with immunoSEQ multiplex PCR; TCRdb holds only in-frame clones, not every one. The sample lists about 94,000 clones; 70% to 90% were seen once. Sample: peripheral blood, taken on day 0 of AZD1222 vaccination. The source is an adult in good health.

V gene TRBV3-1 (or the pseudogene TRBV3-2) combines with J gene TRBJ2-5; 11 bases fit TRBD2. The CDR3 loop spans 15 amino acids. Germline lookup yields CDR1 LGHDT and CDR2 YNNKEL (reference sequence). V was pared by 2 bases and J by 5 bases, with 4 bases of the junction left unmatched. CDR3 DNA sequence: TGTGCCAGCAGCCAAATAGCGGGGGGGCAGGAGACCCAGTACTTC. It is translated as CASSQIAGGQETQYF.

This clone appeared a single time. J is TRBJ1-2 and V is TRBV4-1; D is ambiguous. The germline V gene encodes CDR1 MGHRA and CDR2 YSYEKL. This CDR3 is built from 13 residues. The V end was cut by 0 bases, the J end by 8 bases, with 10 bases between. The CDR3 DNA sequence: TGCGCCAGCAGCCAAGACGGCGACCGCGGCTACACCTTC. Residues: CASSQDGDRGYTF.

The rearrangement uses TRBV11-3 and TRBJ2-1; no reliable D call. V lost 5 bases, J lost 0 bases, and 14 bases lay in between. The germline CDR1 and CDR2 sequences are SGHNT and YENEEA. The CDR3 sequence is 16 residues long. CDR3 in DNA: TGTGCCAGCAGCCCCGGACCCCCTGGCTCCTACAATGAGCAGTTCTTC. It is translated as CASSPGPPGSYNEQFF.

There are a few counts of this clone. V is TRBV19 and J is TRBJ2-5; 7 bases match TRBD1. The CDR3 length is 14 residues. The trim removed 4 bases at V and 5 bases at J, leaving 7 bases unmatched. Per the germline V gene, CDR1 is LNHDA and CDR2 is SQIVND (reference sequence). This CDR3 reads CASSRTVRGETQYF. The CDR3 nucleotides are TGTGCCAGTAGTAGGACTGTCAGGGGGGAGACCCAGTACTTC.

The genes are TRBV10-2 and TRBJ1-3; D perhaps matches TRBD1 (5 bases). Germline lookup yields CDR1 WSHSY and CDR2 SAAADI. Trimming took off 8 bases at V and 1 base at J, with 18 bases between the two ends. The CDR3 totals 16 residues. CDR3 DNA sequence: TGCGCCAGCGCCCCCGGTGGGGCGCTTTCTGGAAACACCATATATTTT. Protein sequence: CASAPGGALSGNTIYF.

The chain uses TRBV6-6 and TRBJ1-4; D remains ambiguous. The CDR3 length is 16 residues. V was shortened by 2 bases and J by 4 bases, with 14 bases between the two germline ends. Germline lookup yields CDR1 MNHNY and CDR2 SVGAGI (reference sequence). CDR3 protein: CASSYEISGFNEKLFF. The CDR3 DNA follows: TGTGCCAGCAGTTACGAAATCAGTGGATTTAATGAAAAACTGTTTTTT.

CDR3 DNA: TGTGCCAGCAGTCCCTGGACAGGAAACACAGATACGCAGTATTTT. Protein sequence: CASSPWTGNTDTQYF. The V and J genes are TRBV27 and TRBJ2-3; 7 nucleotides align to TRBD1. From germline, CDR1 is MNHEY and CDR2 SMNVEV (reference sequence). Losses at the gene ends were 5 bases for V and 2 bases for J; bases not matched to a gene: 7. The CDR3 totals 15 residues.

The chain employs TRBV6-5 and TRBJ1-1, with TRBD1 as a possible D gene (5 bases). V lost 6 bases and J 3 bases, leaving 14 bases between the germline ends. CDR1 MNHEY and CDR2 SVGAGI come from the germline V gene. CDR3 length: 14 amino acids. The CDR3 here is CASSSRGKDTEAFF. In nucleotides, the CDR3 is TGTGCCAGCAGCTCTCGGGGGAAGGACACTGAAGCTTTCTTT.

The gene calls are TRBV28 and TRBJ2-7; no firm D call. The CDR3 has 17 amino acids. Germline-derived CDR1 and CDR2 are MDHEN and SYDVKM. Trimming shortened V by 4 bases and J by 0 bases, and 19 bases separated the two germline ends. The CDR3 sequence is CASSSLTRQPYSYEQYF. The CDR3, as DNA: TGTGCCAGCAGTTCTTTAACGAGGCAACCCTACTCCTACGAGCAGTACTTC.

The CDR3, as DNA: TGTGCCAGCAGTGACACTCGGGACTGGGGGAAGACGCAGTATTTT. Translating it yields CASSDTRDWGKTQYF. The J gene is TRBJ2-3, the V gene TRBV6-4; D perhaps matches TRBD2 (6 bases). The CDR3 extends over 15 amino acids. In germline, CDR1 is MRHNA, CDR2 SNTAGT. The V and J ends lost 2 bases and 9 bases respectively, with 18 bases between them.

The sample holds one count of this clone. This chain connects TRBV6-7 to TRBJ2-6, with 8 positions matching TRBD2. TRBV6-7 is identified as an open reading frame with a role that is uncertain. CDR3 length: 19 residues. Trimming at V came to 8 bases and at J to 0 bases, leaving 15 bases not matched to a gene. This CDR3 is CASRGGRPPIISGANVLTF. Written as DNA, the CDR3 is TGTGCCAGCCGGGGGGGGCGGCCCCCAATTATCTCTGGGGCCAACGTCCTGACTTTC.

The V gene is TRBV7-3, the J gene TRBJ1-4, with 7 bases that match TRBD1. The CDR3 consists of 15 residues. Germline CDR1 and CDR2: SGHTA and FQGTGA. V lost 4 bases to trimming and J lost 7 bases; unmatched junction nucleotides: 9. CDR3 in amino acids: CASSSDRALVEKLFF. DNA of the CDR3: TGTGCCAGCAGCTCAGACAGGGCCCTCGTTGAAAAACTGTTTTTT. Full variable domain (missing parts from reference TRBV7-3 and TRBJ1-4): GAGVSQTPSNKVTEKGKYVELRCDPISGHTALYWYRQSLGQGPEFLIYFQGTGAADDSGLPNDRFFAVRPEGSVSTLKIQRTERGDSAVYLCASSSDRALVEKLFFGSGTQLSVL.

The sample holds one count of this clone. One junction end disagrees with the germline gene, perhaps due to a read error. This chain links TRBV7-7 with TRBJ2-3; D perhaps matches TRBD1 (6 bases). There are 14 residues in the CDR3. CDR1 is SSHAT and CDR2 is FNYEAQ in the germline V gene (reference sequence). In nucleotides, the CDR3 is TGTGCTAGCAGCTTTGGACAGAGCACAGATACGCAGTATTTT. This gives the protein CASSFGQSTDTQYF.

The rearrangement joins TRBV30 to TRBJ1-1; 9 nucleotides align to TRBD1. CDR3 length: 14 residues. Germline assignment: CDR1 GTSNPN and CDR2 SVGIG (reference sequence). The J segment lost 3 bases and the V segment lost 5 bases, leaving 7 bases of the junction unmatched. DNA of the CDR3: TGTGCCTGGTCCCTTGGGACAGGGCACACTGAAGCTTTCTTT. Encoded protein: CAWSLGTGHTEAFF.

J is TRBJ1-2 and V is TRBV29-1; 7 nucleotides match TRBD1. CDR3 length: 13 amino acids. Trimming at V came to 7 bases and at J to 5 bases, leaving 10 bases not matched to a gene. Germline CDR1 SQVTM, CDR2 ANQGSEA. As DNA, the CDR3 is TGCAGCGCTGTACAGGGGTGGGAGTATGGCTACACCTTC. Amino acid sequence: CSAVQGWEYGYTF.

The chain uses TRBV19 and TRBJ1-1, with D perhaps matching TRBD1 (6 bases). The germline gives CDR1 LNHDA, CDR2 SQIVND (reference sequence). CDR3 length: 14 amino acids. V was pared by 1 base and J by 3 bases, with 9 bases between. Here the CDR3 DNA reads TGTGCCAGTAGTATAGCGGGGGGCGACACTGAAGCTTTCTTT. Amino acids: CASSIAGGDTEAFF.

The chain carries TRBV3-1 (or the pseudogene TRBV3-2) and TRBJ1-6; no reliable D call. Trimming cost V 2 bases and J 7 bases, with 12 bases left between them. The CDR3 contains 15 residues. Per germline, CDR1 LGHDT and CDR2 YNNKEL (reference sequence). This CDR3 reads CASSQMLERNSPLHF. The CDR3, as DNA: TGTGCCAGCAGCCAAATGTTAGAGAGGAATTCACCCCTCCACTTT.

The chain combines TRBV5-4 with TRBJ1-1; D gene unclear. V lost 2 bases to trimming and J lost 3 bases, with 11 bases between them. The CDR3 consists of 14 residues. From germline, CDR1 is SGHNT and CDR2 YYREEE (reference sequence). The CDR3: CASSLKGTDTEAFF. The CDR3 coding sequence is TGTGCCAGCAGCTTAAAGGGAACCGACACTGAAGCTTTCTTT. Full variable domain (missing parts from reference TRBV5-4 and TRBJ1-1): ETGVTQSPTHLIKTRGQQVTLRCSSQSGHNTVSWYQQALGQGPQFIFQYYREEENGRGNFPPRFSGLQFPNYSSELNVNALELDDSALYLCASSLKGTDTEAFFGQGTRLTVV.

The V call is TRBV6-5, the J call TRBJ2-2; 8 nucleotides align to TRBD2. Trimming at V came to 10 bases and at J to 2 bases, leaving 9 bases not matched to a gene. Looked up from germline, CDR1 is MNHEY and CDR2 is SVGAGI. The CDR3 covers 15 residues. CDR3 in amino acids: CATRRRGDNTGELFF. The DNA of the CDR3 is TGTGCCACCCGAAGGCGGGGGGATAACACCGGGGAGCTGTTTTTT.

This rearrangement joins TRBV7-2 to TRBJ1-1, with D hard to call. This CDR3 region has 14 residues. Trimming stripped 5 bases from V and 4 bases from J, with 14 bases between. Germline CDR1 reads SGHTA; CDR2 reads FQGNSA. CDR3 nucleotides: TGTGCCAGCAGCCTTACATGGGATAGCACTGAAGCTTTCTTT. Translating gives CASSLTWDSTEAFF. Combining the CDR3 with reference TRBV7-2 and TRBJ1-1 gives the whole variable domain GAGVSQSPSNKVTEKGKDVELRCDPISGHTALYWYRQSLGQGLEFLIYFQGNSAPDKSGLPSDRFSAERTGGSVSTLTIQRTQQEDSAVYLCASSLTWDSTEAFFGQGTRLTVV.

V gene TRBV7-2 combines with J gene TRBJ2-3, with 10 bases fitting TRBD2. Trimming removed 5 bases from V and 3 bases from J; junction bases left unmatched: 5. Per the germline V gene, CDR1 is SGHTA and CDR2 is FQGNSA. The CDR3 length is 15 residues. CDR3 region: CASSPSSGGTDTQYF. The DNA for the CDR3 is TGTGCCAGCAGCCCCTCTAGCGGGGGAACAGATACGCAGTATTTT. The full variable domain, its missing parts supplied by reference TRBV7-2 and TRBJ2-3, is GAGVSQSPSNKVTEKGKDVELRCDPISGHTALYWYRQSLGQGLEFLIYFQGNSAPDKSGLPSDRFSAERTGGSVSTLTIQRTQQEDSAVYLCASSPSSGGTDTQYFGPGTRLTVL.

This rearrangement joins TRBV2 to TRBJ1-1; 9 positions match TRBD1. V was pared by 4 bases and J by 1 base, with 13 bases of the junction left unmatched. Germline values: CDR1 SNHLY, CDR2 FYNNEI. This CDR3 region has 18 residues. CDR3 loop: CASSVSGGTGIGNTEAFF. DNA for the CDR3: TGTGCCAGCAGTGTATCAGGGGGGACAGGGATTGGGAACACTGAAGCTTTCTTT.

V and J are TRBV5-1 and TRBJ2-7; weak D call: TRBD2 (6 bases). The CDR3 contains 15 residues. V lost 5 bases and J 5 bases, leaving 20 bases between the germline ends. The V gene's germline CDR1 is SGHRS and CDR2 YFSETQ. The CDR3, as DNA: TGCGCCAGCAGTCCTCAAGGAGGGACTGACCACGAGCAGTACTTC. Translated, it gives CASSPQGGTDHEQYF. Based on the CDR3 plus reference TRBV5-1 and TRBJ2-7, the full variable domain is KAGVTQTPRYLIKTRGQQVTLSCSPISGHRSVSWYQQTPGQGLQFLFEYFSETQRNKGNFPGRFSGRQFSNSRSEMNVSTLELGDSALYLCASSPQGGTDHEQYFGPGTRLTVT.

This chain uses TRBV19 with TRBJ1-5; possible D gene TRBD1, 5 bases. V was pared by 3 bases and J by 0 bases, with 12 bases between. Germline V CDR1 and CDR2: LNHDA, SQIVND (reference sequence). This CDR3 comprises 16 residues. The CDR3 coding sequence is TGTGCCAGTAGTATTTCCAGGGTTGATAGCAATCAGCCCCAGCATTTT. Protein sequence: CASSISRVDSNQPQHF. The whole variable domain, filled in from reference TRBV19 and TRBJ1-5, reads DGGITQSPKYLFRKEGQNVTLSCEQNLNHDAMYWYRQDPGQGLRLIYYSQIVNDFQKGDIAEGYSVSREKKESFPLTVTSAQKNPTAFYLCASSISRVDSNQPQHFGDGTRLSIL.

J is TRBJ1-1 and V is TRBV7-9; D unclear. The germline CDR1 and CDR2 sequences are SEHNR and FQNEAQ (reference sequence). Trimming stripped 1 base from V and 3 bases from J, with 9 bases between. The CDR3 has 14 amino acids. The CDR3 loop reads CASSLEVQHTEAFF. DNA for the CDR3: TGTGCCAGCAGCTTAGAGGTACAGCACACTGAAGCTTTCTTT.